This is a list of T cell receptor beta chains from one sample in a study of T cell repertoires in cytomegalovirus infection. TCRdb used MiXCR to reprocess the reads, holding one entry per CDR3 protein. The data hold approximately 730,000 distinct CDR3 sequences, with approximately 33% observed a single time. Their cognate antigens are unknown. The sample here was cultured PBMCs, taken from culture after CMV antigen stimulation. These receptors all come from a human donor in good health (CMV status not recorded). Some clones in this sample may be carry-over from other donors' samples. Each CDR3 is given with its conserved first and last residue. The order of the fields is J gene, CDR3 length, V gene, D gene, clone size, CDR3 DNA, CDR3 protein. The D gene is left open where the match is weak. The size entry is marked missing in some rows and otherwise reads once, few, many or a size class.

TRBJ2-1 | 13 | TRBV2 | . | . | TGTGCCAGCGGATGGTTGGGGTACAATGAGCAGTTCTTC | CASGWLGYNEQFF
TRBJ2-2 | 16 | TRBV20-1 | TRBD2 | . | TGCAGTGTATCTAGCGGGAACTCGCTTAACACCGGGGAGCTGTTTTTT | CSVSSGNSLNTGELFF
TRBJ2-3 | 19 | TRBV7-9 | TRBD2 | . | TGTGCCAGCAGCTCGGGGACTAGCGGGAGGAGTGGTGGAACAGATACGCAGTATTTT | CASSSGTSGRSGGTDTQYF
TRBJ2-7 | 18 | TRBV20-1 | TRBD2 | . | TGCAGTGCTAGAGATTTTTCGATAGCGGGTCCGATCTCCTACGAGCAGTACTTC | CSARDFSIAGPISYEQYF
TRBJ2-4 | 16 | TRBV6-5 | . | few | TGTGCCAGCAGTTACTCTTGGAGGGGGGCCAAAAACATTCAGTACTTC | CASSYSWRGAKNIQYF
TRBJ1-4 | 16 | TRBV7-8 | . | many | TGTGCCAGCAGCACCCCCGGGGGGGGGACGGCGGAAAAACTGTTTTTT | CASSTPGGGTAEKLFF
TRBJ2-7 | 15 | TRBV5-1 | TRBD2 | . | TGCGCCAGCAGCTTGGTTCTAGCGGGGCGTGTCGAGCAGTACTTC | CASSLVLAGRVEQYF
TRBJ1-1 | 16 | TRBV7-8 | TRBD1 | . | TGTGCCACTACGGGACAGCCATCTAACATGAACACTGAAGCTTTCTTT | CATTGQPSNMNTEAFF
TRBJ2-3 | 14 | TRBV7-2 | . | many | TGTGCCAGCAGCCCCTATCCAAGCACAGATACGCAGTATTTT | CASSPYPSTDTQYF
TRBJ2-7 | 15 | TRBV7-6 | . | many | TGTGCCAGCAGCCCTTGGGCACCGACCCCCTACGAGCAGTACTTC | CASSPWAPTPYEQYF
TRBJ2-2 | 16 | TRBV7-8 | TRBD2 | . | TGTGCCAGCAGCTTAGGACTAGCGGGACCCACCGGGGAGCTGTTTTTT | CASSLGLAGPTGELFF
TRBJ2-3 | 15 | TRBV7-9 | . | many | TGTGCCAGCAGCTTATGGGGCAGGTACACAGATACGCAGTATTTT | CASSLWGRYTDTQYF
TRBJ1-1 | 16 | TRBV6-6 | . | few | TGTGCCAGCAGTCAAAAACCGCCGGGACGGAACACTGAAGCTTTCTTT | CASSQKPPGRNTEAFF
TRBJ1-5 | 15 | TRBV19 | . | . | TGTGCCAGTAGTATTGGACGGTTTAGCAATCAGCCCCAGCATTTT | CASSIGRFSNQPQHF
TRBJ2-1 | 14 | TRBV11-2 | . | few | TGTGCCAGCAGCTTAGTCGGTACCCACCGCGAGCAGTTCTTC | CASSLVGTHREQFF
TRBJ1-5 | 16 | TRBV12-3/TRBV12-4 | . | few | TGTGCCAGCAGTTTAATTAGACGCGCCTCAGGTCAGCCCCAGCATTTT | CASSLIRRASGQPQHF
TRBJ2-7 | 18 | TRBV6-6 | TRBD2 | few | TGTGCCAGCAGTTACCGCTGGGGACTAGTCTTTAAATTCTACGAGCAGTACTTC | CASSYRWGLVFKFYEQYF
TRBJ2-7 | 15 | TRBV7-2 | . | few | TGTGCCAGCAGCTCCTCAGGGCGTATTTTGGACGAGCAGTACTTC | CASSSSGRILDEQYF
TRBJ2-2 | 16 | TRBV6-1 | TRBD1 | few | TGTGCCAGCAGTGAACAGGGACAGGGGGCCACCGGGGAGCTGTTTTTT | CASSEQGQGATGELFF
TRBJ1-3 | 15 | TRBV7-2 | TRBD1 | . | TGTGCCAGCAGCTTGGGACAGGGGGCCGGAAACACCATATATTTT | CASSLGQGAGNTIYF
TRBJ2-5 | 15 | TRBV5-8 | . | . | TGTGCCAGCAGCCCGCGGGGGAGGGGGCAAGAGACCCAGTACTTC | CASSPRGRGQETQYF
TRBJ2-7 | 14 | TRBV19 | TRBD1 | . | TGTGCCAGTAGCCAGGGGGCTGGCCCCTACGAGCAGTACTTC | CASSQGAGPYEQYF
TRBJ2-2 | 14 | TRBV9 | . | . | TGTGCCAGCAGGTCTTGGGCAGACACCGGGGAGCTGTTTTTT | CASRSWADTGELFF
TRBJ1-2 | 14 | TRBV6-2/TRBV6-3 | TRBD1 | few | TGTGCCAGCAGCGAAGCCGGGACAGGGGGCGGCTACACCTTC | CASSEAGTGGGYTF
TRBJ1-5 | 15 | TRBV7-2 | . | many | TGTGCCAGCAGCTTAGAAGGATTTAGCAATCAGCCCCAGCATTTT | CASSLEGFSNQPQHF
TRBJ2-3 | 16 | TRBV7-2 | TRBD2 | few | TGTGCCAGCAGCCCACTAGCGGGAATTGTCCCAGATACGCAGTATTTT | CASSPLAGIVPDTQYF
TRBJ2-7 | 12 | TRBV12-3/TRBV12-4 | TRBD1 | many | TGTGCCAGCAGTTACGGACAGGACGAGCAGTACTTC | CASSYGQDEQYF
TRBJ2-7 | 15 | TRBV3-1 | . | once | TGTGCCAGCAGCCAAATGGCTGCAGCGGTCTACGAGCAGTACTTC | CASSQMAAAVYEQYF
TRBJ2-2 | 12 | TRBV7-2 | . | few | TGTGCCAGCAGCTTAGTGGGCCGGGAGCTGTTTTTT | CASSLVGRELFF
TRBJ2-3 | 14 | TRBV20-1 | TRBD1 | . | TGCAGTGCTCAGCCTACAGGGGCCCCTTCTACGCAGTATTTT | CSAQPTGAPSTQYF
TRBJ1-2 | 13 | TRBV6-1 | . | few | TGTGCCAGCAGAAAGAGGACACCCTATGGCTACACCTTC | CASRKRTPYGYTF
TRBJ1-2 | 16 | TRBV4-3 | TRBD1 | . | TGCGCCAGCAGCCAAGATAATCGACAGGGGGGTTATGGCTACACCTTC | CASSQDNRQGGYGYTF
TRBJ2-1 | 17 | TRBV6-2/TRBV6-3 | TRBD2 | . | TGTGCCAGCAGGAACCCATTGGGGACTAGCGAACACAATGAGCAGTTCTTC | CASRNPLGTSEHNEQFF
TRBJ2-7 | 14 | TRBV15 | . | . | TGTGCCACCAGCAGAGACAGGGCCCACTACGAGCAGTACTTC | CATSRDRAHYEQYF
TRBJ2-7 | 12 | TRBV6-1 | TRBD1 | . | TGTGCCAGCACCGGGACAGCCTACGAGCAGTACTTC | CASTGTAYEQYF
TRBJ2-1 | 16 | TRBV20-1 | . | . | TGCAGTGCTAGAGAGGGGGGGGGGGACAATTACAATGAGCAGTTCTTC | CSAREGGGDNYNEQFF
TRBJ1-5 | 14 | TRBV28 | . | . | TGTGCCAGCACCTCTCCGACAGAAAATCAGCCCCAGCATTTT | CASTSPTENQPQHF
TRBJ1-6 | 15 | TRBV20-1 | . | . | TGCAGTGCTAGATATGACAAGGTGGATCGATCACCCCTCCACTTT | CSARYDKVDRSPLHF
TRBJ1-6 | 15 | TRBV4-1 | . | few | TGCGCCAGCAGCCAAGCCGGGGATTTGGATCCACCCCTCCACTTT | CASSQAGDLDPPLHF
TRBJ2-7 | 19 | TRBV10-3 | . | few | TGTGCCATCAGTGAGTCGATTCCCGACCTACGAGGGACCTCCTACGAGCAGTACTTC | CAISESIPDLRGTSYEQYF
TRBJ1-1 | 15 | TRBV19 | TRBD1 | few | TGTGCCAGTAGAGGCACAGGGGAAGGAAAAACTGAAGCTTTCTTT | CASRGTGEGKTEAFF
TRBJ2-2 | 15 | TRBV6-6 | . | few | TGTGCCAGCAGTGTTAGGAGCTTTGGCACCGGGGAGCTGTTTTTT | CASSVRSFGTGELFF
TRBJ2-7 | 17 | TRBV12-5 | TRBD2 | . | TGTGCTAGTGGTTTGGCCACCGGGACTAGCGCTTCCTACGAGCAGTACTTC | CASGLATGTSASYEQYF
TRBJ2-2 | 17 | TRBV11-2 | . | few | TGTGCCAGCAGCTTAGATCGTTGGAGAGTTCGGGACGGGGAGCTGTTTTTT | CASSLDRWRVRDGELFF
TRBJ2-2 | 14 | TRBV7-2 | TRBD1 | few | TGTGCCAGCAGCTGGACAGGGGCCACCGGGGAGCTGTTTTTT | CASSWTGATGELFF
TRBJ1-2 | 16 | TRBV2 | TRBD1 | . | TGTGCCTCCCGTTCCTCGGGACAGCGACGGAACTATGGCTACACCTTC | CASRSSGQRRNYGYTF
TRBJ2-7 | 14 | TRBV6-6 | TRBD1 | . | TGTGCCAGCAAAAAGACAGGGACAAACTACGAGCAGTACTTC | CASKKTGTNYEQYF
TRBJ1-1 | 14 | TRBV7-6 | TRBD1 | . | TGTGCCAGCAGCTTAGTCCGGACAGGACTTGAAGCTTTCTTT | CASSLVRTGLEAFF
TRBJ1-1 | 16 | TRBV4-1 | . | . | TGCGCCAGCAGCCAACCTGCCCCCCGCGGTGGCACTGAAGCTTTCTTT | CASSQPAPRGGTEAFF
TRBJ2-7 | 11 | TRBV3-1 | . | . | TGTGCCAGCAGCCATTTTCACGAGCAGTACTTC | CASSHFHEQYF
TRBJ1-3 | 16 | TRBV27 | . | . | TGTGCCAGCAGTCCACGCCACGCTCTAACTGGAAACACCATATATTTT | CASSPRHALTGNTIYF
TRBJ1-5 | 16 | TRBV15 | . | . | TGTGCCACCAGCAGAGATCCCGGTACAAGCAATCAGCCCCAGCATTTT | CATSRDPGTSNQPQHF
TRBJ2-7 | 12 | TRBV7-2 | . | many | TGTGCCAGCAGCCGGACCCTCCGGGAGCAGTACTTC | CASSRTLREQYF